These T cell receptor beta chains were read from a single sample in a study of cytomegalovirus exposure and HLA in healthy donors. The method was immunoSEQ multiplex PCR; TCRdb's version includes in-frame clones alone and lacks a portion of them. The data contain 95,000 to 150,000 clones, approximately 80% of them singletons. The sequenced material came from PBMCs. The receptor set was obtained from a woman in her late teens or twenties in good health and CMV-seronegative. Both conserved end residues are part of each CDR3. The D gene is left open where the match is weak. Where a row states a size, it is once, few, many or the class of an expanded clone; other rows omit it.

cdr3_aa cdr3_nt v_call clone_size d_call j_call
CASSAGPRTSGELFF TGTGCCAGCAGCGCGGGACCCCGAACCAGCGGGGAGCTGTTTTTT TRBV2 - - TRBJ2-2
CATPPRGVGCGNTIYF TGTGCCACCCCCCCCCGGGGGGTGGGGTGCGGAAACACCATATATTTT TRBV10-3 - - TRBJ1-3
CASSQDSGTGGYEQYF TGCGCCAGCAGCCAAGATTCAGGGACGGGAGGCTACGAGCAGTACTTC TRBV4-3 - TRBD2 TRBJ2-7
CASSLAGLGETQYF TGTGCCAGCAGCTTAGCAGGTTTGGGCGAGACCCAGTACTTC TRBV11-2 - - TRBJ2-5
CASSSSRQFQETQYF TGTGCCAGCAGTTCCTCCAGACAGTTCCAAGAGACCCAGTACTTC TRBV27 - - TRBJ2-5
CASSQVKAGITDTQYF TGTGCCAGCAGCCAAGTCAAAGCGGGGATCACAGATACGCAGTATTTT TRBV4-2 - TRBD2 TRBJ2-3
CASSRGVQETQYF TGTGCCAGCAGTCGGGGTGTCCAAGAGACCCAGTACTTC TRBV14 - - TRBJ2-5
CASSLASGGAARYNEQFF TGTGCCAGCAGCTTAGCTAGCGGGGGTGCTGCTCGCTACAATGAGCAGTTCTTC TRBV13 - TRBD2 TRBJ2-1
CASSAGTGGYEQYF TGTGCCAGCTCAGCCGGGACAGGGGGCTACGAGCAGTACTTC TRBV18 once TRBD1 TRBJ2-7
CASSRVYEKLFF TGTGCCAGCAGTCGGGTTTACGAAAAACTGTTTTTT TRBV2 - - TRBJ1-4
CASSDGAQLPGQFF TGTGCCAGCAGTGATGGGGCCCAACTCCCGGGGCAGTTCTTC TRBV2 - - TRBJ2-1
CASRSVLYGYTF TGTGCCAGCAGATCCGTACTCTATGGCTACACCTTC TRBV2 - - TRBJ1-2
CASSLGGKNTEAFF TGTGCCAGCAGCTTAGGAGGAAAGAACACTGAAGCTTTCTTT TRBV11-1 few - TRBJ1-1
CASSLEAPSGNTIYF TGTGCCAGCAGCTTAGAAGCCCCCTCTGGAAACACCATATATTTT TRBV13 - - TRBJ1-3
CAIGQGAGNTIYF TGTGCCATTGGACAGGGCGCCGGAAACACCATATATTTT TRBV19 - TRBD1 TRBJ1-3
CASSAPGTGGTEAFF TGTGCCAGTAGTGCTCCCGGGACAGGGGGCACTGAAGCTTTCTTT TRBV19 - TRBD1 TRBJ1-1
CASSYSAVQETQYF TGTGCCAGCAGTTACTCGGCGGTCCAAGAGACCCAGTACTTC TRBV6-5 - - TRBJ2-5
CSVRQREGGYTF TGCAGCGTTCGGCAGAGGGAAGGAGGCTACACCTTC TRBV29-1 - - TRBJ1-2
CASSSGLAEETQYF TGTGCCAGCAGCTCGGGACTAGCGGAAGAGACCCAGTACTTC TRBV11-2 - TRBD2 TRBJ2-5
CASSLTGTGETEAFF TGTGCCAGCAGCTTAACCGGGACAGGGGAAACTGAAGCTTTCTTT TRBV11-3 few TRBD1 TRBJ1-1
CASSSRTGSTDTQYF TGTGCCAGCAGCTCCAGGACAGGGAGCACAGATACGCAGTATTTT TRBV11-2 - TRBD1 TRBJ2-3
CASSQSRKGKNTEAFF TGCGCCAGCAGCCAGAGCAGGAAGGGGAAGAACACTGAAGCTTTCTTT TRBV4-1 - - TRBJ1-1
CASSYSLGAGEDEAFF TGTGCCAGCAGTTACAGTTTGGGGGCGGGGGAAGATGAAGCTTTCTTT TRBV6-5 - - TRBJ1-1
CSVRQGGTEAFF TGCAGCGTTCGTCAGGGAGGTACTGAAGCTTTCTTT TRBV29-1 - - TRBJ1-1
CASSPTGLAGNYGYTF TGTGCCAGCAGTCCGACAGGGTTGGCGGGAAACTATGGCTACACCTTC TRBV2 - TRBD1 TRBJ1-2
CASSVGQNTEAFF TGCGCCAGCAGCGTGGGACAGAACACTGAAGCTTTCTTT TRBV5-1 once - TRBJ1-1
CASSPGGGDSPLHF TGTGCCAGCTCCCCAGGAGGGGGGGATTCACCCCTCCACTTT TRBV18 once - TRBJ1-6
CASSSPWTGGNQPQHF TGTGCCAGCAGTTCGCCTTGGACAGGGGGCAATCAGCCCCAGCATTTT TRBV28 - TRBD1 TRBJ1-5
CASSTGQAYGYTF TGTGCCAGTAGTACTGGACAGGCCTATGGCTACACCTTC TRBV19 - TRBD1 TRBJ1-2
CASSFGQGFAEAFF TGTGCCAGCAGTTTTGGACAGGGGTTTGCTGAAGCTTTCTTT TRBV6-5 - TRBD1 TRBJ1-1
CASSLEKTVFSTDTQYF TGTGCCAGCAGCTTAGAAAAGACAGTGTTTAGCACAGATACGCAGTATTTT TRBV11-2 - - TRBJ2-3
CASRGPTRDEQFF TGTGCCAGCAGGGGTCCCACGAGGGATGAGCAGTTCTTC TRBV7-2 - - TRBJ2-1
CASSLSSGANGLTF TGCGCCAGCAGTCTGAGCTCTGGGGCCAACGGCCTGACTTTC TRBV5-1 - - TRBJ2-6
CASSLVAGAENIQYF TGTGCCAGCAGCTTAGTGGCGGGGGCAGAAAACATTCAGTACTTC TRBV7-9 - - TRBJ2-4
CASSKFYRGQSYGYTF TGTGCCAGCAGCAAATTCTACAGGGGGCAGAGCTATGGCTACACCTTC TRBV21-1 - - TRBJ1-2
CASKRWGGDTGELFF TGTGCCAGTAAGCGGTGGGGAGGGGACACCGGGGAGCTGTTTTTT TRBV19 few TRBD2 TRBJ2-2
CASSRGGGMGETQYF TGTGCCAGCAGCAGGGGGGGAGGCATGGGAGAGACCCAGTACTTC TRBV5-5 - - TRBJ2-5
CASSYEASGANGLTF TGTGCCAGCAGTTACGAGGCCTCTGGGGCCAACGGCCTGACTTTC TRBV6-5 - - TRBJ2-6
CASSSLAGAYNEQFF TGTGCCAGCAGCTCGCTAGCGGGAGCGTACAATGAGCAGTTCTTC TRBV13 - TRBD2 TRBJ2-1
CAILLYSSGGNYGYTF TGTGCCATTCTACTATACTCCTCGGGCGGGAACTATGGCTACACCTTC TRBV11-2 - - TRBJ1-2
CSVPGGIGMNTEAFF TGCAGCGTCCCCGGAGGGATTGGGATGAACACTGAAGCTTTCTTT TRBV29-1 once - TRBJ1-1
CASGHYEQYF TGTGCCAGCGGCCACTACGAGCAGTACTTC TRBV27 once - TRBJ2-7
CASKRQGNTEAFF TGTGCCAGTAAGAGACAGGGGAACACTGAAGCTTTCTTT TRBV19 - TRBD1 TRBJ1-1
CASSPRGVGDEKLFF TGTGCCAGCAGTCCCCGGGGGGTTGGTGATGAAAAACTGTTTTTT TRBV27 - - TRBJ1-4
CASSFVTGTMNTEAFF TGTGCCAGCAGCTTCGTAACAGGCACGATGAACACTGAAGCTTTCTTT TRBV5-6 - - TRBJ1-1
CASSVNSRSGNTIYF TGTGCCAGCAGCGTTAACAGTCGATCTGGAAACACCATATATTTT TRBV9 - - TRBJ1-3
CSVAETGSPLHF TGCAGCGTTGCCGAGACAGGATCACCCCTCCACTTT TRBV29-1 - - TRBJ1-6
CASSYGQGGYGYTF TGTGCCAGCAGCTACGGACAGGGCGGCTATGGCTACACCTTC TRBV7-9 - TRBD1 TRBJ1-2
CASSQRQGHAVSGNTIYF TGTGCCAGCTCACAGAGACAGGGGCACGCCGTCTCTGGAAACACCATATATTTT TRBV18 - TRBD1 TRBJ1-3
CASSLLRGEAFF TGTGCCAGCAGCTTACTAAGAGGTGAAGCTTTCTTT TRBV7-2 few - TRBJ1-1
CSSSYRGTFTGELFF TGTTCCAGCAGTTATCGCGGGACTTTCACCGGGGAGCTGTTTTTT TRBV7-9 - - TRBJ2-2
CSVEGPGRGPYEQYF TGCAGCGTTGAAGGGCCCGGGAGGGGGCCCTACGAGCAGTACTTC TRBV29-1 few - TRBJ2-7
CASSQDGDRGSTDTQYF TGTGCCAGCAGCCAAGATGGGGACAGGGGATCCACAGATACGCAGTATTTT TRBV4-2 - TRBD1 TRBJ2-3